This T cell receptor beta chain stems from a study of cytomegalovirus exposure and HLA in healthy donors. For the study at large: Early released data comprised about 84 million unique TCRs from HLA-typed donors. Study outcomes and limitations: Sequencing depth roughly uniform across donors was assumed in presence/absence analyses. The authors reported that TCR beta sequences could predict HLA-A and HLA-B alleles. These predictions were accurate for most subjects in the first cohort. A few chains tied to CMV proved CMV antigen-specific in vitro.

Amplification used 60 Vbeta primers and 13 Jbeta primers. Sequencing used immunoSEQ multiplex PCR; TCRdb keeps in-frame clones, though not all of them. The repertoire holds about 140,000 clones, with just over 70% as singletons. About this clone itself: Its antigen is not identified.

Trimming shortened V by 0 bases and J by 0 bases, and 15 bases separated the two germline ends. CDR3 length equals 18 residues. Per germline, CDR1 KGHSH and CDR2 LQKENI. Specimen: PBMCs. The receptor was derived from a woman aged 25-40 years in good health and CMV-seronegative. This chain uses TRBV18 with TRBJ1-3; tentative D call: TRBD1 (6 bases). CDR3 region: CASSPPGAGARSGNTIYF. CDR3 in DNA: TGTGCCAGCTCACCACCGGGAGCAGGGGCACGCTCTGGAAACACCATATATTTT.